These T cell receptor beta chains were read from a single sample in a study of neoadjuvant anti-PD-1 for oral cavity cancer. Profiling relied on immunoSEQ multiplex PCR, and the TCRdb table lists in-frame clones only, not all of them. The sample lists about 14,000 clones, around 75% occurring once. Sequencing was performed on PBMCs, taken after nivolumab (anti-PD-1) treatment. The receptors stem from a person aged 35-79 years with oral cavity squamous cell carcinoma. Both conserved end residues are part of each CDR3. The D gene is left open where the match is weak. Clone size, where shown, is once, few, many, or a class for clones that have expanded.

TRBJ1-6 | TRBV10-3 | - | - | CAIRTGARGSPLHF | TGTGCCATCAGGACGGGCGCCCGGGGGTCACCCCTCCACTTT
TRBJ2-5 | TRBV10-1 | - | once | CASSADYQETQYF | TGCGCCAGCAGTGCTGACTACCAAGAGACCCAGTACTTC
TRBJ2-4 | TRBV10-3 | - | - | CAISDPSRRSRGQLAKNIQYF | TGTGCCATCAGTGATCCTTCGAGGCGGTCTCGGGGGCAGTTGGCCAAAAACATTCAGTACTTC
TRBJ1-5 | TRBV11-2 | - | - | CASSSTPGNGPQHF | TGTGCCAGCAGCTCCACCCCCGGCAATGGGCCCCAGCATTTT
TRBJ1-5 | TRBV28 | - | - | CASTAIKVWGNQPQHF | TGTGCCAGCACCGCTATCAAGGTATGGGGAAATCAGCCCCAGCATTTT
TRBJ1-2 | TRBV6-5 | - | - | CASSYEGGYTF | TGTGCCAGCAGTTACGAGGGTGGCTACACCTTC
TRBJ2-1 | TRBV9 | TRBD2 | - | CASSERLAGGPGEQFF | TGTGCCAGCAGCGAGCGACTAGCGGGGGGGCCGGGTGAGCAGTTCTTC
TRBJ2-7 | TRBV5-4 | TRBD1 | - | CASSFTGVYEQYF | TGTGCCAGCAGCTTTACAGGGGTGTACGAGCAGTACTTC
TRBJ1-1 | TRBV9 | - | - | CASSPRDYMNTEAFF | TGTGCCAGCAGCCCAAGGGACTACATGAACACTGAAGCTTTCTTT
TRBJ1-2 | TRBV4-1 | - | few | CASSQLPQDRDNYGYTF | TGCGCCAGCAGCCAACTACCTCAGGACCGCGATAACTATGGCTACACCTTC
TRBJ1-1 | TRBV6-1 | - | - | CASREDIHTEAFF | TGTGCCAGCAGAGAGGACATTCACACTGAAGCTTTCTTT
TRBJ2-1 | TRBV6-1 | - | - | CASSDGPAQFF | TGTGCCAGCAGTGATGGACCTGCGCAGTTCTTC
TRBJ2-5 | TRBV2 | TRBD2 | - | CASSYLLAGAQETQYF | TGTGCCAGCAGCTACTTACTAGCGGGGGCACAAGAGACCCAGTACTTC
TRBJ1-4 | TRBV6-6 | TRBD1 | - | CASSYLTGEREKLFF | TGTGCCAGCAGTTACCTAACAGGGGAACGGGAAAAACTGTTTTTT
TRBJ2-7 | TRBV11-1 | - | - | CASSPGVGHHYEQYF | TGTGCCAGCAGCCCGGGGGTGGGACACCACTACGAGCAGTACTTC
TRBJ2-7 | TRBV2 | - | - | CASSLSGVGQYF | TGTGCCAGCAGCTTATCGGGGGTCGGGCAGTACTTC
TRBJ2-7 | TRBV15 | TRBD1 | few | CATSRTGSSYEQYF | TGTGCCACCAGCAGGACAGGGTCGTCCTACGAGCAGTACTTC
TRBJ2-1 | TRBV29-1 | TRBD2 | - | CSVEDLAGGPFLNEQFF | TGCAGCGTTGAAGACCTAGCGGGAGGGCCATTCTTAAATGAGCAGTTCTTC
TRBJ1-5 | TRBV6-1 | TRBD1 | - | CASSADRGRYQPQHF | TGTGCCAGCAGCGCCGACAGGGGGAGATATCAGCCCCAGCATTTT
TRBJ2-7 | TRBV7-9 | TRBD2 | - | CASSPVGLAGMKQYF | TGTGCCAGCAGCCCCGTGGGACTAGCGGGAATGAAGCAGTACTTC
TRBJ2-1 | TRBV29-1 | - | few | CSVEDPAEVLKQFF | TGCAGCGTTGAAGATCCAGCGGAGGTCCTGAAGCAGTTCTTC
TRBJ2-1 | TRBV14 | - | - | CASSQVPGIRHIIGNNEQFF | TGTGCCAGCAGCCAAGTCCCTGGGATAAGGCACATAATTGGGAACAATGAGCAGTTCTTC
TRBJ2-6 | TRBV19 | - | - | CASSAGLLDWAAKGGANVLTF | TGTGCCAGTAGTGCCGGACTACTCGACTGGGCGGCTAAAGGGGGGGCCAACGTCCTGACTTTC
TRBJ2-6 | TRBV5-1 | - | - | CASSLVGSSGANVLTF | TGCGCCAGCAGCTTGGTGGGCAGCTCTGGGGCCAACGTCCTGACTTTC
TRBJ2-1 | TRBV6-1 | TRBD2 | - | CASTRLAGTNEQFF | TGTGCCAGCACAAGACTAGCGGGAACCAATGAGCAGTTCTTC
TRBJ2-3 | TRBV27 | TRBD2 | - | CASSFPGGSTDTQYF | TGTGCCAGCAGTTTTCCGGGGGGGAGCACAGATACGCAGTATTTT
TRBJ2-1 | TRBV5-6 | - | - | CASNKFSRDKLYNEQFF | TGTGCCAGCAACAAGTTTAGCCGGGACAAACTCTACAATGAGCAGTTCTTC
TRBJ2-1 | TRBV20-1 | - | - | CSAFVYNEQFF | TGCAGTGCTTTCGTGTACAATGAGCAGTTCTTC
TRBJ2-3 | TRBV30 | - | - | CAWNVRGADTQYF | TGTGCCTGGAATGTCCGGGGGGCGGATACGCAGTATTTT
TRBJ1-5 | TRBV7-9 | - | - | CASSSTGSIQPQHF | TGTGCCAGCAGCTCCACGGGCTCTATTCAGCCCCAGCATTTT
TRBJ1-2 | TRBV5-1 | TRBD1 | - | CASSLAGTGGEGYTF | TGCGCCAGCAGCTTGGCTGGGACAGGGGGCGAGGGCTACACCTTC
TRBJ2-2 | TRBV10-1 | - | few | CASSETRGSNTGELFF | TGCGCCAGCAGTGAGACCCGGGGCTCGAACACCGGGGAGCTGTTTTTT
TRBJ2-3 | TRBV5-6 | - | - | CASSGRLGTDTQYF | TGTGCCAGCAGCGGGAGGTTGGGTACGGATACGCAGTATTTT
TRBJ1-1 | TRBV5-4 | TRBD1 | - | CASSSGTGNTEAFF | TGTGCCAGCAGCTCCGGGACAGGGAACACTGAAGCTTTCTTT
TRBJ2-6 | TRBV9 | - | - | CASRAAGANVLTF | TGTGCCAGCAGGGCCGCTGGGGCCAACGTCCTGACTTTC
TRBJ1-5 | TRBV6-5 | - | - | CASSAGRTNQPQHF | TGTGCCAGCAGTGCCGGACGGACGAATCAGCCCCAGCATTTT
TRBJ2-7 | TRBV2 | TRBD2 | - | CASRLAGGYEQYF | TGTGCCAGCAGACTAGCGGGAGGCTACGAGCAGTACTTC
TRBJ2-3 | TRBV6-5 | TRBD2 | once | CASRVAGPTDTQYF | TGTGCCAGCAGAGTAGCGGGACCCACAGATACGCAGTATTTT
TRBJ1-2 | TRBV12-5 | - | - | CASGGASPYTF | TGTGCTAGTGGTGGGGCAAGTCCCTACACCTTC
TRBJ1-5 | TRBV6-6 | - | - | CASSTYGTGLGPQHF | TGTGCCAGCAGTACGTACGGGACGGGTCTTGGGCCCCAGCATTTT